Below, 20 T cell receptor beta chains from the same sample are listed, as sequenced in a study of blood T cell repertoires in COVID-19. Using immunoSEQ multiplex PCR, the repertoire was profiled, and TCRdb retains in-frame clones only, with some absent. This sample has approximately 70,000 clones, with approximately 85% found just once. The sequencing input was peripheral blood. The source of these receptors is a woman older than 75 with active or convalescent COVID-19.

The chain carries TRBV30 and TRBJ1-2; D not resolved. The CDR3 loop spans 14 amino acids. Germline V gene sequence: CDR1 GTSNPN, CDR2 SVGIG (reference sequence). V lost 3 bases to trimming and J lost 8 bases, with 19 bases between them. The CDR3 nucleotides read TGTGCCTGGAGCCACCTTACAGATTCATCGGGCTACACCTTC. This codes for CAWSHLTDSSGYTF.

The chain employs TRBV9 and TRBJ2-4; TRBD1 aligns across 9 bases. The germline V gene encodes CDR1 SGDLS and CDR2 YYNGEE. V gave up 7 bases and J gave up 8 bases; unmatched junction bases: 4. The CDR3 has 12 residues. CDR3 bases: TGTGCCAGCGGGGACAGGGCGGACATTCAGTACTTC. Its protein is CASGDRADIQYF. The variable domain in full, with the rest retrieved from reference TRBV9 and TRBJ2-4, is DSGVTQTPKHLITATGQRVTLRCSPRSGDLSVYWYQQSLDQGLQFLIQYYNGEERAKGNILERFSAQQFPDLHSELNLSSLELGDSALYFCASGDRADIQYFGAGTRLSVL.

The chain employs TRBV27 and TRBJ2-7, with 8 bases aligning to TRBD2. Unmatched junction bases numbered 3, after V lost 3 bases and J lost 2 bases. Per germline, CDR1 MNHEY and CDR2 SMNVEV (reference sequence). The CDR3 totals 14 residues. In DNA form, the CDR3 reads TGTGCCAGCAGTTTGGAGCGGGGGCCCTACGAGCAGTACTTC. It translates to CASSLERGPYEQYF.

This clone was detected only once. V usage is TRBV7-9 and J usage is TRBJ1-2; 7 positions agree with TRBD1. The CDR3 has 15 residues. In germline, CDR1 is SEHNR, CDR2 FQNEAQ (reference sequence). Trimming removed 3 bases from V and 3 bases from J; junction bases left unmatched: 7. The CDR3: CASSFQTGNDYGYTF. In DNA form, the CDR3 reads TGTGCCAGCAGCTTCCAGACAGGGAACGACTATGGCTACACCTTC.

V usage is TRBV27 and J usage is TRBJ2-7, with D maybe TRBD2 (6 bases). CDR3 size: 14 residues. V shed 6 bases and J shed 0 bases, with 12 bases lying between them. Germline assignment: CDR1 MNHEY and CDR2 SMNVEV (reference sequence). The CDR3 region is CASSWGGDSYEQYF. The CDR3 DNA is TGTGCCAGCAGCTGGGGCGGGGACTCCTACGAGCAGTACTTC.

The chain joins TRBV29-1 to TRBJ1-1, with D unresolved. The V gene lost 5 bases and the J gene lost 3 bases, with 13 bases spanning the gap. This CDR3 is 13 amino acids long. CDR1 and CDR2 from the germline V gene are SQVTM and ANQGSEA. CDR3 loop: CSVSNIRDTEAFF. Here the CDR3 DNA reads TGCAGCGTTTCCAACATCCGGGACACTGAAGCTTTCTTT.

In regard to this clone: The junction does not match germline at one end; this may be a read error. J is TRBJ2-5 and V is TRBV30, with 7 nucleotides matching TRBD2. Germline loops: CDR1 GTSNPN, CDR2 SVGIG (reference sequence). The length of the CDR3 is 14 residues. The CDR3 loop reads CAWSGGDYEESQYF. The CDR3, as DNA: TGTGCCTGGAGTGGAGGGGACTACGAAGAGTCCCAGTACTTC.

The chain recombines TRBV5-1 with TRBJ1-1, with D possibly being TRBD1 (5 bases). V shed 0 bases and J shed 0 bases, with 6 bases lying between them. This CDR3 has 14 amino acids. CDR1 and CDR2 (germline): SGHRS, YFSETQ. The CDR3 loop is CASSLEGMNTEAFF. The CDR3, as DNA: TGCGCCAGCAGCTTGGAGGGGATGAACACTGAAGCTTTCTTT. The whole variable domain, remainder taken from reference TRBV5-1 and TRBJ1-1, is KAGVTQTPRYLIKTRGQQVTLSCSPISGHRSVSWYQQTPGQGLQFLFEYFSETQRNKGNFPGRFSGRQFSNSRSEMNVSTLELGDSALYLCASSLEGMNTEAFFGQGTRLTVV.

Ten or more counts support this clone. Other nucleotide sequences in the sample specify the same CDR3. CDR3 nucleotides: TGTGCCACCAGTGTTGGACAGAACACCGGGGAGCTGTTTTTT. This codes for CATSVGQNTGELFF. The gene calls are TRBV24-1 and TRBJ2-2; D is perhaps TRBD1 (5 bases). This CDR3 has 14 residues. Trimming left V 5 bases short and J 1 base short, with 7 bases between. Germline CDR1 reads KGHDR; CDR2 reads SFDVKD.

V and J are TRBV5-1 and TRBJ2-1; D may be TRBD2 (6 bases). Germline lookup yields CDR1 SGHRS and CDR2 YFSETQ. The CDR3 consists of 15 residues. V was trimmed by 0 bases and J by 0 bases, leaving 7 bases between them. The CDR3 here is CASSLDGSSYNEQFF. The CDR3 nucleotides read TGCGCCAGCAGCTTGGACGGGAGCTCCTACAATGAGCAGTTCTTC.

The chain recombines TRBV27 with TRBJ1-1, with 8 nucleotides matching TRBD1. V gave up 3 bases and J gave up 1 base; unmatched junction bases: 1. This CDR3 region has 14 residues. Looked up from germline, CDR1 is MNHEY and CDR2 is SMNVEV (reference sequence). Here the CDR3 DNA reads TGTGCCAGCAGTTTCCAGGGGGCGAACACTGAAGCTTTCTTT. Encoded protein: CASSFQGANTEAFF.

The rearrangement links TRBV7-8 to TRBJ2-7; perhaps TRBD1 as D (5 bases). Trimming left V 3 bases short and J 5 bases short, with 11 bases between. Germline V gene lookup returns CDR1 SGHVS and CDR2 FQNEAQ. The CDR3 spans 13 residues. CDR3 bases: TGTGCCAGCAGCTTGGGCAGGGCCCACGAGCAGTACTTC. It codes for CASSLGRAHEQYF.

The chain joins TRBV12-3 or TRBV12-4 to TRBJ1-1; unclear D gene. V lost 4 bases, J lost 10 bases, and 13 bases lay in between. This CDR3 is built from 12 residues. The CDR3 spells CASSSGLARAFF. Here the CDR3 DNA reads TGTGCCAGCAGTTCCGGGCTAGCTCGAGCTTTCTTT.

The chain has TRBV2 and TRBJ1-5, with D perhaps TRBD1 (6 bases). Germline assignment: CDR1 SNHLY and CDR2 FYNNEI. The CDR3 covers 14 residues. Trimming removed 8 bases at V and 2 bases at J, with 13 bases between. This chain's CDR3 is CASEGGLGNQPQHF. Here the CDR3 DNA reads TGTGCCAGCGAGGGGGGGCTAGGCAATCAGCCCCAGCATTTT.

The J gene is TRBJ2-3, the V gene TRBV14, with 8 bases identical to TRBD2. Germline V CDR1 and CDR2: SGHDN, FVKESK. This CDR3 has 15 amino acids. V trimming: 4 bases; J trimming: 9 bases; junction bases outside the gene matches: 12. The DNA of the CDR3 is TGTGCCAGCAGCCGACCCGGGGTTAGCGGGGTGACGCAGTATTTT. Translating gives CASSRPGVSGVTQYF.

This chain uses TRBV16 with TRBJ2-6; D remains unclear. Trimming cost V 10 bases and J 2 bases, with 3 bases left between them. CDR3 length: 11 amino acids. CDR1 KGHSY and CDR2 FQNENV come from the germline V gene. The CDR3 nucleotides are TGTGCCACGGCTGGGGCCAACGTCCTGACTTTC. This encodes CATAGANVLTF.

This clone is a singleton in its sample. The chain recombines TRBV7-9 with TRBJ1-2; 7 nucleotides match TRBD1. Germline V CDR1 and CDR2: SEHNR, FQNEAQ (reference sequence). This CDR3 region has 14 residues. J gave up 7 bases and V 2 bases, and 7 bases lay outside the gene matches. The DNA for the CDR3 is TGTGCCAGCAGCTTATTACAGGGGTCCCTTGGCTACACCTTC. Translating it yields CASSLLQGSLGYTF.

The V gene is TRBV20-1, the J gene TRBJ1-1; possibly TRBD1 for D (6 bases). This CDR3 region has 15 residues. CDR1 DFQATT and CDR2 SNEGSKA come from the germline V gene (reference sequence). The V gene lost 3 bases and the J gene lost 0 bases, with 14 bases spanning the gap. CDR3 DNA: TGCAGTGCTAGTTGGGACACAGAAATGAACACTGAAGCTTTCTTT. This sequence encodes CSASWDTEMNTEAFF.

The chain couples TRBV15 to TRBJ1-4, with a tentative D call TRBD1 (6 bases). Trimming took 4 bases from V and 5 from J, leaving 14 bases between them. This CDR3 region has 15 residues. Looked up from germline, CDR1 is LNHNV and CDR2 is YYDKDF (reference sequence). DNA of the CDR3: TGTGCCACCAGCATATCCGGGACAAAAAATGAAAAACTGTTTTTT. As protein: CATSISGTKNEKLFF. Full variable domain (outside the CDR3, taken from reference TRBV15 and TRBJ1-4): DAMVIQNPRYQVTQFGKPVTLSCSQTLNHNVMYWYQQKSSQAPKLLFHYYDKDFNNEADTPDNFQSRRPNTSFCFLDIRSPGLGDTAMYLCATSISGTKNEKLFFGSGTQLSVL.

The chain joins TRBV7-8 to TRBJ1-2; 8 bases match TRBD1. CDR1 SGHVS and CDR2 FQNEAQ come from the germline V gene. CDR3 size: 12 residues. With V trimmed by 5 bases and J by 8 bases, 4 bases remained unmatched. The CDR3 region has the DNA TGTGCCAGCAGCCGCGACAGGGGAGGCTACACCTTC. Protein product: CASSRDRGGYTF.